The T cell receptor beta chain described here comes from a study of blood T cell repertoires in COVID-19. On the study more broadly: There were acute and convalescent COVID-19 samples, and they came from the United States, Italy and Spain.

Study processing details: Estimation of nucleated cell counts relied on the amplification of reference gene primers. Profiling relied on immunoSEQ multiplex PCR, and the TCRdb table lists in-frame clones only, not all of them. The V and J calls and clone size were taken over from that table, and D and trimming were inferred from the DNA. Here the sample spans about 180,000 clones, 80% to 90% being singletons. A single count supports this clone. Material for sequencing was peripheral blood. The receptor's source is a man aged 50-59 years with active or convalescent COVID-19.

CDR3 region: CASSYDRVATEAFF. In nucleotides, the CDR3 is TGTGCCAGCAGTTACGACAGGGTGGCCACTGAAGCTTTCTTT. J is TRBJ1-1 and V is TRBV6-5; the match to TRBD1 covers 7 bases. The length of the CDR3 is 14 residues. CDR1 and CDR2 from the germline V gene are MNHEY and SVGAGI. The V segment lost 2 bases and the J segment 4 bases; nucleotides outside the gene matches: 4.